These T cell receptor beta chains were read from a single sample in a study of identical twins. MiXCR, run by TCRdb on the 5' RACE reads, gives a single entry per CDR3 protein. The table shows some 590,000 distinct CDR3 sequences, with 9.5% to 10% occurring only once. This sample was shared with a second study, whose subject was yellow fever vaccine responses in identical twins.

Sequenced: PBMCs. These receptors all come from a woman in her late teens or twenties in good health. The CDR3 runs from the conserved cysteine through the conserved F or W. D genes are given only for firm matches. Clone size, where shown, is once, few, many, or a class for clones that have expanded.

CDR3 DNA: TGTGCCAGCAGCCAAGAGAGGCTAGCTGACTACAATGAGCAGTTCTTC; CDR3 protein: CASSQERLADYNEQFF; V gene: TRBV3-1; J gene: TRBJ2-1; D gene: NA; clone size: many
CDR3 DNA: TGTGCCAGCAGTCTTACGACAGGGTTGGGCTACGAGCAGTACTTC; CDR3 protein: CASSLTTGLGYEQYF; V gene: TRBV6-1; J gene: TRBJ2-7; D gene: TRBD1; clone size: few
CDR3 DNA: TGTGCCAGCAGTCACCGGGACCGGCGGGACAATGAGCAGTTCTTC; CDR3 protein: CASSHRDRRDNEQFF; V gene: TRBV6-5; J gene: TRBJ2-1; D gene: NA; clone size: many
CDR3 DNA: TGTGCCAGCAGTTACCGACTAGTCAATGAGCAGTTCTTC; CDR3 protein: CASSYRLVNEQFF; V gene: TRBV6-2/TRBV6-3; J gene: TRBJ2-1; D gene: NA; clone size: NA
CDR3 DNA: TGTGCCAGCAGCGCCAGGGGACAGAAGAACACTGAAGCTTTCTTT; CDR3 protein: CASSARGQKNTEAFF; V gene: TRBV7-9; J gene: TRBJ1-1; D gene: TRBD1; clone size: few
CDR3 DNA: TGTGCCAGCAGTGACCCTAGCGGGGGATACAATGAGCAGTTCTTC; CDR3 protein: CASSDPSGGYNEQFF; V gene: TRBV6-1; J gene: TRBJ2-1; D gene: TRBD2; clone size: NA
CDR3 DNA: TGTGCCAGCAGCTCTCCTCTAGGAAGTTCCTACAATGAGCAGTTCTTC; CDR3 protein: CASSSPLGSSYNEQFF; V gene: TRBV5-4; J gene: TRBJ2-1; D gene: NA; clone size: few
CDR3 DNA: TGTGCCAGCACCGGGACAGGGAGACAGCCCCAGCATTTT; CDR3 protein: CASTGTGRQPQHF; V gene: TRBV2; J gene: TRBJ1-5; D gene: TRBD1; clone size: NA
CDR3 DNA: TGCGCCAGCAGCCAAGAAGAGCGGGAGGGCCTCACCGGGGAGCTGTTTTTT; CDR3 protein: CASSQEEREGLTGELFF; V gene: TRBV4-1; J gene: TRBJ2-2; D gene: TRBD2; clone size: many
CDR3 DNA: TGCGCCAGCAGCCTGTGGACAGGGGGCTACAATGAGCAGTTCTTC; CDR3 protein: CASSLWTGGYNEQFF; V gene: TRBV4-3; J gene: TRBJ2-1; D gene: TRBD1; clone size: many
CDR3 DNA: TGCGCCAGCAGCCACACGGGGGAGGCCTACAATGAGCAGTTCTTC; CDR3 protein: CASSHTGEAYNEQFF; V gene: TRBV4-1; J gene: TRBJ2-1; D gene: NA; clone size: NA
CDR3 DNA: TGTGCCAGCAGCTTGTTCGGGCAGCTCTATGGCTACACCTTC; CDR3 protein: CASSLFGQLYGYTF; V gene: TRBV5-4; J gene: TRBJ1-2; D gene: NA; clone size: NA
CDR3 DNA: TGTGCCAGCAGTGAATCCCGGGACGGACAGGGGGCTTCAGAGACCCAGTACTTC; CDR3 protein: CASSESRDGQGASETQYF; V gene: TRBV25-1; J gene: TRBJ2-5; D gene: TRBD1; clone size: many
CDR3 DNA: TGTGCCAGCAGCTTCTCTCTGGGGGGTGGTGAAAAACTGTTTTTT; CDR3 protein: CASSFSLGGGEKLFF; V gene: TRBV11-2; J gene: TRBJ1-4; D gene: NA; clone size: few
CDR3 DNA: TGCAGCGCGCTGCCACAGTTTGATAATGAGCAGTTCTTC; CDR3 protein: CSALPQFDNEQFF; V gene: TRBV29-1; J gene: TRBJ2-1; D gene: NA; clone size: NA
CDR3 DNA: TGTGCCAGCAGCCAAGCCGGACAGGGGGAGGTGGCTTTCTTT; CDR3 protein: CASSQAGQGEVAFF; V gene: TRBV14; J gene: TRBJ1-1; D gene: TRBD1; clone size: NA
CDR3 DNA: TGTGCCAGCAGCTTAGCGCGGGAGTGGACCGGGGAGCTGTTTTTT; CDR3 protein: CASSLAREWTGELFF; V gene: TRBV7-9; J gene: TRBJ2-2; D gene: TRBD2; clone size: few
CDR3 DNA: TGTGCCAGCAGTCCCCGCCCGGAGACCCAGTACTTC; CDR3 protein: CASSPRPETQYF; V gene: TRBV12-3/TRBV12-4; J gene: TRBJ2-5; D gene: NA; clone size: many
CDR3 DNA: TGTGCCAGCAGCTTGGGCAGTTTTGAAGAGACCCAGTACTTC; CDR3 protein: CASSLGSFEETQYF; V gene: TRBV5-6; J gene: TRBJ2-5; D gene: NA; clone size: NA
CDR3 DNA: TGCGCCAGCAGCGGAACCGGGACTCCTAATTCACCCCTCCACTTT; CDR3 protein: CASSGTGTPNSPLHF; V gene: TRBV5-1; J gene: TRBJ1-6; D gene: NA; clone size: NA